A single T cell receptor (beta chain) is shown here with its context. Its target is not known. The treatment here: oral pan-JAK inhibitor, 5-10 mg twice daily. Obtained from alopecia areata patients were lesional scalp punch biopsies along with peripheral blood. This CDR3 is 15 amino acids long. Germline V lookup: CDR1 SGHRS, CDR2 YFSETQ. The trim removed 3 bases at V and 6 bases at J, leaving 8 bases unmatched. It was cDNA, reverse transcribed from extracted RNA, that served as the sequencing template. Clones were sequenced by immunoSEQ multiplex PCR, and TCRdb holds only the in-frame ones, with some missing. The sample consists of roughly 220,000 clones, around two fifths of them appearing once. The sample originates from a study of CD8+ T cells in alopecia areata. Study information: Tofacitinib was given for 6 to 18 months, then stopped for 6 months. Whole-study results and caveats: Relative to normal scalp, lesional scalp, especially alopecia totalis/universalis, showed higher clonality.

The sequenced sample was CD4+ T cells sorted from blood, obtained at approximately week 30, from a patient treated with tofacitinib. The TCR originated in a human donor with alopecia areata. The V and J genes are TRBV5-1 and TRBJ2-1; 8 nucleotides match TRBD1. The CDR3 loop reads CASSSGTGETNEQFF. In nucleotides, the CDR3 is TGCGCCAGCAGCTCCGGGACAGGAGAGACCAATGAGCAGTTCTTC.